This T cell receptor (beta chain) was sequenced for a study of blood T cells in healthy people across ages. Total RNA was extracted at no less than 5 micrograms per sample. The authors ran a second PCR of about 6 to 12 cycles using a sample-barcoded 5' primer and a J-beta primer mix. TCRdb passed the 5' RACE reads through MiXCR, listing each CDR3 protein once. The sample contains about 1 million distinct CDR3 sequences, 40% to 45% of which appear only once. Per the germline V gene, CDR1 is MNHEY and CDR2 is SMNVEV (reference sequence). This CDR3 spans 16 amino acids. V was clipped by 2 bases and J by 2 bases, with 15 bases between them.

Sequencing was performed on blood. The chain is built from TRBV27 and TRBJ2-5; D is tentatively TRBD1 or TRBD2 (5 bases each). The TCR comes from an older woman in good health. In DNA, the CDR3 is TGTGCCAGCAGTTTAGGGCGACCGGGGCAACAAGAGACCCAGTACTTC. Its protein product is CASSLGRPGQQETQYF.